A selection of T cell receptor beta chains follows, all from one sample in a study of blood T cells in healthy people across ages. TCRdb used MiXCR to reprocess the 5' RACE reads, holding one entry per CDR3 protein. Here the sample spans hundreds of thousands of distinct CDR3 sequences, 45% to 50% being singletons. Sequenced: blood. All receptors derive from a woman aged 55-70 years in good health. The conserved cysteine and the conserved F or W are not part of the CDR3 here. Fields, in order: J gene, clone size, V gene, D gene, CDR3 protein. The D gene is left open where the match is weak. Expanded clones are given a class, and other clones once, few, many or no size at all.

J: TRBJ2-7; size: .; V: TRBV4-2; D: TRBD1; CDR3: ASSDRGGFYEQY
J: TRBJ2-1; size: .; V: TRBV27; D: TRBD2; CDR3: ASSPSGSGFNEQF
J: TRBJ2-3; size: few; V: TRBV15; D: .; CDR3: ATSRVRTAGDTQY
J: TRBJ2-1; size: .; V: TRBV2; D: TRBD2; CDR3: ASTISSGSYNEQF
J: TRBJ2-1; size: .; V: TRBV7-2; D: .; CDR3: AGSLMGNEQF
J: TRBJ1-2; size: .; V: TRBV20-1; D: .; CDR3: SMQGLRGYT
J: TRBJ2-1; size: few; V: TRBV20-1; D: .; CDR3: SASRTGREQF
J: TRBJ2-3; size: few; V: TRBV20-1; D: TRBD2; CDR3: SARLAGSTDTQY
J: TRBJ2-3; size: .; V: TRBV20-1; D: .; CDR3: SASSWQGGTDTQY
J: TRBJ2-7; size: .; V: TRBV5-1; D: .; CDR3: ASSVLPDSYEQY
J: TRBJ2-3; size: .; V: TRBV10-3; D: TRBD1; CDR3: AISRQGQTDTQY
J: TRBJ1-2; size: .; V: TRBV6-5; D: TRBD1; CDR3: ASSRDSGVGYT
J: TRBJ2-1; size: .; V: TRBV5-1; D: .; CDR3: ASSRDFAYNEQF
J: TRBJ2-1; size: .; V: TRBV6-2/TRBV6-3; D: TRBD2; CDR3: ASKASGRGAYNEQF
J: TRBJ1-1; size: .; V: TRBV20-1; D: .; CDR3: SASEMRGRATEAF